Listed below are T cell receptor beta chains from one sample, sequenced in a study of siplizumab effects on memory and regulatory T cells. Clones were sequenced by immunoSEQ multiplex PCR, and TCRdb holds only the in-frame ones, with some missing. The table includes about 55,000 clones, about 97% detected once. The sample taken for sequencing was naive CD4+ T cells sorted from blood. All receptors come from a human donor in good health. The CDR3 runs from the conserved cysteine through the conserved F or W. D genes are given only for firm matches. Size tells how often a clone was seen (once, few, many) or the class of an expanded clone, and some rows leave it out.

>TRBV11-2|NA|TRBJ2-4|NA
CASTWVRGPYSAKNIQYF
TGTGCCAGCACCTGGGTTCGGGGTCCCTATTCGGCCAAAAACATTCAGTACTTC
>TRBV11-3|NA|TRBJ1-1|NA
CASSSSINTEAFF
TGTGCCAGCAGCTCGTCTATCAACACTGAAGCTTTCTTT
>TRBV15|NA|TRBJ1-5|NA
CATSREYGVSNQPQHF
TGTGCCACCAGCAGAGAGTACGGGGTGAGCAATCAGCCCCAGCATTTT
>TRBV4-2|once|TRBJ2-7|NA
CASSQDIVIRRGSYEQYF
TGTGCCAGCAGCCAAGATATAGTGATCAGGAGGGGTTCCTACGAGCAGTACTTC
>TRBV6-1|NA|TRBJ2-5|NA
CASERIRGSLETQYF
TGTGCCAGCGAGAGAATAAGGGGCTCCTTAGAGACCCAGTACTTC
>TRBV5-1|NA|TRBJ2-4|TRBD1
CASSLVSGGSKNIQYF
TGCGCCAGCAGCTTGGTGTCAGGGGGTAGCAAAAACATTCAGTACTTC
>TRBV2|NA|TRBJ2-5|NA
CASSDRGSGETQYF
TGTGCCAGCAGTGACCGGGGGTCGGGGGAGACCCAGTACTTC
>TRBV30|NA|TRBJ1-5|NA
CAWSSRSNQPQHF
TGTGCCTGGTCTAGCAGGAGCAATCAGCCCCAGCATTTT
>TRBV5-1|NA|TRBJ1-4|NA
CASSFNTATNEKLFF
TGCGCCAGCAGCTTCAATACAGCAACTAATGAAAAACTGTTTTTT
>TRBV27|NA|TRBJ2-7|NA
CASSLVDREQYF
TGTGCCAGCAGTTTGGTCGACCGGGAGCAGTACTTC
>TRBV7-8|NA|TRBJ1-2|NA
CALRDNYGYTF
TGTGCCCTCAGGGATAACTATGGCTACACCTTC
>TRBV5-1|NA|TRBJ2-3|NA
CASSLGTSTNTDTQYF
TGCGCCAGCAGCTTGGGAACTAGCACCAACACAGATACGCAGTATTTT
>TRBV6-5|NA|TRBJ2-2|NA
CASSANSGFTGELFF
TGTGCCAGCAGCGCCAACAGCGGATTCACCGGGGAGCTGTTTTTT
>TRBV15|NA|TRBJ2-7|TRBD2
CATSRGSGSLTSYEQYF
TGTGCCACCAGCCGGGGGAGCGGGAGCCTCACCTCCTACGAGCAGTACTTC
>TRBV4-1|NA|TRBJ2-4|NA
CASSRGAPLAKNIQYF
TGCGCCAGCAGCCGGGGAGCCCCTTTGGCCAAAAACATTCAGTACTTC
>TRBV4-3|NA|TRBJ1-1|TRBD1
CASSQGRQGRAFF
TGCGCCAGCAGCCAAGGCCGACAGGGACGAGCTTTCTTT
>TRBV10-3|NA|TRBJ2-1|TRBD2
CAISESGLAGGPVENEQFF
TGTGCCATCAGTGAGTCCGGACTAGCGGGAGGGCCGGTGGAAAATGAGCAGTTCTTC
>TRBV6-5|NA|TRBJ1-2|NA
CASYTSGPPVHGYTF
TGTGCCAGCTATACGTCGGGCCCACCTGTACATGGCTACACCTTC
>TRBV15|NA|TRBJ2-1|TRBD1
CATSRAGTGKYEQFF
TGTGCCACCAGCAGAGCCGGGACAGGGAAGTATGAGCAGTTCTTC
>TRBV5-1|NA|TRBJ1-2|NA
CASSPLIRPGSYGYTF
TGCGCCAGCAGCCCCTTGATTAGGCCGGGCTCCTATGGCTACACCTTC
>TRBV10-1|once|TRBJ1-2|NA
CASSPITAINYGYTF
TGCGCCAGCAGCCCGATAACAGCTATTAACTATGGCTACACCTTC
>TRBV5-6|once|TRBJ2-7|NA
CASSTNYEQYF
TGTGCCAGCAGCACAAATTACGAGCAGTACTTC
>TRBV11-2|NA|TRBJ1-3|TRBD1
CASSSLPDREGRNTIYF
TGTGCCAGCAGTTCTCTCCCGGACAGGGAAGGAAGAAACACCATATATTTT
>TRBV7-3|NA|TRBJ2-2|TRBD2
CASSPISTSGRVHTGELFF
TGTGCCAGCAGCCCAATTTCGACTAGCGGGAGGGTTCACACCGGGGAGCTGTTTTTT
>TRBV7-9|NA|TRBJ2-1|NA
CASSTGALNEQFF
TGTGCCAGCAGCACGGGAGCCCTGAATGAGCAGTTCTTC
>TRBV6-4|NA|TRBJ2-7|NA
CASSPGGLDYEQYF
TGTGCCAGCAGTCCCGGGGGATTAGACTACGAGCAGTACTTC
>TRBV13|NA|TRBJ1-6|NA
CASSSREARPPLHF
TGTGCCAGCAGCTCCCGTGAAGCGAGGCCACCCCTCCACTTT
>TRBV10-3|NA|TRBJ1-2|NA
CAISESGRTNYGYTF
TGTGCCATCAGCGAATCGGGCAGGACTAACTATGGCTACACCTTC
>TRBV5-4|NA|TRBJ2-5|NA
CASSFNGGQETQYF
TGTGCCAGCAGCTTCAACGGAGGCCAAGAGACCCAGTACTTC
>TRBV5-5|NA|TRBJ2-7|TRBD2
CASSWKTGTSPYEQYF
TGTGCCAGCAGCTGGAAAACCGGGACTAGTCCCTACGAGCAGTACTTC